The rows below give T cell receptor beta chains drawn from one sample of a study of cytomegalovirus exposure and HLA in healthy donors. Measured with immunoSEQ multiplex PCR; TCRdb has only the in-frame clones, and not every one. This sample's table reports under 250,000 clones. Sequencing used PBMCs. The receptor set was obtained from a girl aged 2 to 10 in good health and CMV-seropositive. Each CDR3 is given with its conserved first and last residue. The D gene is left open where the match is weak.

v_gene	j_gene	d_gene	CDR3nt	CDR3aa
TRBV5-4	TRBJ2-4	-	TGTGCCATCCAGTCCCCGCGGGATACCAACATTCAGTACTTC	CAIQSPRDTNIQYF
TRBV7-8	TRBJ1-2	TRBD1	TGTGCCAGCAGCAACACAGGGGCCGCAGGCTACACCTTC	CASSNTGAAGYTF
TRBV6-4	TRBJ2-3	-	TGTGCCAGCAGTGAATCGTGGGAGGCTGGCACAGATACGCAGTATTTT	CASSESWEAGTDTQYF
TRBV4-2	TRBJ2-1	TRBD2	TGTGCCAGCAGCCAAGCTCTGAGCGGGAGTCAGAATGAGCAGTTCTTC	CASSQALSGSQNEQFF
TRBV28	TRBJ2-1	TRBD2	TGTGCCAGCAGTTTAGTTACTAGCGGGAGGGCGGAGAATGAGCAGTTCTTC	CASSLVTSGRAENEQFF
TRBV28	TRBJ2-3	-	TGTGCCAGCGGATCGACAGTTACTAGCCCAGATACGCAGTATTTT	CASGSTVTSPDTQYF
TRBV29-1	TRBJ2-3	TRBD2	TGCAGCGTTGAGGCAGGACTAGCGGGATTGGGAGATACGCAGTATTTT	CSVEAGLAGLGDTQYF
TRBV6-1	TRBJ1-1	TRBD1	TGTGCCAGCAGTGAAGCTAGACAGGGCGGCTCTGAAGCTTTCTTT	CASSEARQGGSEAFF
TRBV7-9	TRBJ2-7	TRBD1	TGTGCCAGCAGCAACAGGGGACGCGGCCACGAGCAGTACTTC	CASSNRGRGHEQYF
TRBV5-4	TRBJ1-1	TRBD1	TGTGCCAGCAGCTTGTTCGACAGGGTGGAAGCTGAAGCTTTCTTT	CASSLFDRVEAEAFF
TRBV28	TRBJ1-2	TRBD1	TGTGCCAGCAGTTTATTTAGTTTGACGGGACAGGCAGGAGGTGGCTATGGCTACACCTTC	CASSLFSLTGQAGGGYGYTF
TRBV5-4	TRBJ2-5	TRBD2	TGTGCCAGCAGCTTGGGTCTAGCGGGGAAAAACCAAGAGACCCAGTACTTC	CASSLGLAGKNQETQYF
TRBV13	TRBJ2-1	TRBD2	TGTGCCAGCAGCTTAGCGGCGGGAGAGGATGAGCAGTTCTTC	CASSLAAGEDEQFF
TRBV6-1	TRBJ1-6	-	TGTGCCAGCAGTGAAGCGGGCGGGGGGCCGGGTAATTCACCCCTCCACTTT	CASSEAGGGPGNSPLHF
TRBV4-1	TRBJ1-1	TRBD1	TGCGCCAGCAGCCGGGACAGGGGGCTCTCTGAAGCTTTCTTT	CASSRDRGLSEAFF
TRBV5-5	TRBJ2-1	-	TGTGCCAGCAGCTTGGCATGGGGGGGGCCCAGCTCCTACAATGAGCAGTTCTTC	CASSLAWGGPSSYNEQFF
TRBV28	TRBJ1-2	-	TGTGCCAGCAGCAATTCCGGGGCAGGGGAGTATGGCTACACCTTC	CASSNSGAGEYGYTF
TRBV7-2	TRBJ1-2	TRBD1	TGTGCCAGCAGCTTAGGGGACAGGGTGAACTATGGCTACACCTTC	CASSLGDRVNYGYTF
TRBV25-1	TRBJ2-2	-	TGTGCCAGCAGTGCCAATTTCGAGCTGTTTTTT	CASSANFELFF
TRBV7-2	TRBJ2-7	TRBD2	TGTGCCAGCAGCTTACGAGCGGGAGCCTCCTCCTACGAGCAGTACTTC	CASSLRAGASSYEQYF
TRBV10-1	TRBJ2-7	TRBD2	TGCGCCAGCAGTGACCTGACTAGCGCGAAATCCTACGAGCAGTACTTC	CASSDLTSAKSYEQYF
TRBV9	TRBJ2-1	TRBD2	TGTGCCAGCAGCGTTAAGAGAGCGGGAGCCCCTTACAATGAGCAGTTCTTC	CASSVKRAGAPYNEQFF
TRBV10-3	TRBJ2-2	-	TGTGCCATCAGTCCAAACAGAGACGAGCTGTTTTTT	CAISPNRDELFF
TRBV5-1	TRBJ2-7	TRBD2	TGCGCCAGCAGCCCCTCGAGTAGCGGGAGGGCCCACGAGCAGTACTTC	CASSPSSSGRAHEQYF
TRBV6-4	TRBJ2-1	-	TGTGCCAGCAGTGACGGAGAGGAAGCGGGCAATGAGCAGTTCTTC	CASSDGEEAGNEQFF
TRBV29-1	TRBJ1-4	-	TGCAGCGTTGAAGATGGGGGGGAGGGAGATGAAAAACTGTTTTTT	CSVEDGGEGDEKLFF
TRBV14	TRBJ1-6	-	TGTGCCAGCAGCCAAGGGACAGAGCCTAATTCACCCCTCCACTTT	CASSQGTEPNSPLHF
TRBV9	TRBJ2-2	-	TGTGCCAGCAGCGGAGTTTTCTTTCGAGACACCGGGGGGCTGTTTTTT	CASSGVFFRDTGGLFF
TRBV28	TRBJ2-1	TRBD2	TGTGCAAGCAAGGAGGAAGGCCCGGGACTAGCGAATGAGCAGTTCTTC	CASKEEGPGLANEQFF
TRBV7-6	TRBJ1-1	-	TGTGCCAGCAGCTTAGTGGAAGGTTTAGGTGTCGACACGGTGGCTTTCTTT	CASSLVEGLGVDTVAFF
TRBV27	TRBJ2-3	TRBD2	TGTGCCAGCAGTTTCGGGAGGGCGCGTTCGGCAGATACGCAGTATTTT	CASSFGRARSADTQYF
TRBV5-6	TRBJ1-2	-	TGTGCCAGCAGCCCCCAGAATACCTATGGCTACACCTTC	CASSPQNTYGYTF
TRBV4-2	TRBJ2-5	-	TGTGCCAGCAGCCGTCGGGAGACCCAGTACTTC	CASSRRETQYF
TRBV10-3	TRBJ1-1	-	TGTGCCATATCGACAGGAATGAACACTGAAGCTTTCTTT	CAISTGMNTEAFF
TRBV5-4	TRBJ2-7	TRBD1	TGTGCCAGCAGCTTGGGACAGGGGGCCGCCTACGAGCAGTACTTC	CASSLGQGAAYEQYF
TRBV27	TRBJ2-3	-	TGTGCCAGCAGTTTATTTTCTGGCGGGACGGAAGATACGCAGTATTTT	CASSLFSGGTEDTQYF
TRBV28	TRBJ2-2	-	TGTGCCAGCAAAGAGGGAGCGACCGGGGAGCTGTTTTTT	CASKEGATGELFF
TRBV19	TRBJ1-2	TRBD1	TGTGCCAGTAGCCTGGACAGGAGGGATGGGGGCTACACCTTC	CASSLDRRDGGYTF
TRBV19	TRBJ2-3	TRBD1	TGTGCCAGTAGTATGCGGACAGGGGGCACAGATACGCAGTATTTT	CASSMRTGGTDTQYF
TRBV19	TRBJ2-2	TRBD1	TGTGCCAGTGGACAGGGGGCCGGGGAGCTGTTTTTT	CASGQGAGELFF
TRBV27	TRBJ2-2	TRBD2	TGTGCCAGCACCCTACGAGGTAGCGGGCCCCGGAACACCGGGGAGCTGTTTTTT	CASTLRGSGPRNTGELFF